These 6 T cell receptor beta chains were all obtained from the same sample, sequenced in a study of T cell responses to AZD1222 COVID-19 vaccine (dated by TCRdb to the early 2020s). The time point label for this specimen denotes: about 28 days (+/-7) after the second vaccine dose. Library preparation was by the immunoSEQ multiplex PCR assay. The table comes from immuneACCESS by way of TCRdb, which keeps in-frame sequences with V and J called. Part of the clones is missing from these tables; in studies checked, under half for an unresolved V gene and the rest for unknown reasons. The sample table holds around 140,000 clones, of which approximately 91% were seen once. Around 1.9% of the sample lies in the top ten. Sample: peripheral blood, taken 28 days after the second AZD1222 dose. These receptors all stem from an adult who received the AZD1222 COVID-19 vaccine.

The chain is built from TRBV18 and TRBJ1-6; the D gene is possibly TRBD1 (6 bases). Trimming cost V 6 bases and J 9 bases, with 18 bases left between them. The germline gives CDR1 KGHSH, CDR2 LQKENI. The CDR3 has 15 amino acids. The CDR3 here is CASSKSPEGGSPLHF. CDR3 sequence (DNA): TGTGCCAGCTCCAAGAGTCCCGAAGGGGGTTCACCCCTCCACTTT.

This clone came up once. This chain joins TRBV5-5 and TRBJ1-2, with 9 positions matching TRBD1. The V gene's germline CDR1 is SGHKS and CDR2 YYEKEE (reference sequence). Trimming took 0 bases from V and 7 from J; bases not matched to a gene: 7. This CDR3 is built from 15 residues. CDR3 DNA sequence: TGTGCCAGCAGCTTGGAGACAGGGGGAGTTAGTGGCTACACCTTC. Its translation: CASSLETGGVSGYTF.

The chain recombines TRBV28 with TRBJ1-4, with 11 nucleotides matching TRBD1. CDR3 length: 14 residues. CDR1 is MDHEN, CDR2 SYDVKM, per germline. J was trimmed by 8 bases and V by 6 bases; bases with no gene match: 5. The chain's CDR3 is CASRMGQGGEKLFF. CDR3 DNA: TGTGCCAGCAGGATGGGACAGGGGGGCGAAAAACTGTTTTTT.

A note on this clone: Other DNA sequences within the sample encode an identical CDR3. The chain is built from TRBV12-3 or TRBV12-4 and TRBJ1-1; D gene unclear. This CDR3 has 13 amino acids. Between the trimmed V and J ends, which lost 6 bases and 1 base, there was a span of 9 bases. The CDR3 reads CASSPTGNTEAFF. Here the CDR3 DNA reads TGTGCCAGCAGCCCGACGGGGAACACTGAAGCTTTCTTT.

The gene calls are TRBV5-5 and TRBJ1-6; the match to TRBD1 covers 9 bases. V gave up 4 bases and J gave up 8 bases; unmatched junction bases: 7. The CDR3 totals 15 residues. Germline V gene lookup returns CDR1 SGHKS and CDR2 YYEKEE (reference sequence). The CDR3 DNA follows: TGTGCCAGCAGCACTAGACAGGGGGAGGATTCACCCCTCCACTTT. Amino acid sequence: CASSTRQGEDSPLHF.

This clone has only a few counts. This chain connects TRBV12-3 or TRBV12-4 to TRBJ2-5, with 9 nucleotides matching TRBD2. There are 13 residues in the CDR3. J was trimmed by 7 bases and V by 6 bases; bases with no gene match: 6. CDR3 amino acids: CASRGGLAGTQYF. The CDR3 region has the DNA TGTGCCAGCAGGGGGGGACTAGCAGGGACCCAGTACTTC.